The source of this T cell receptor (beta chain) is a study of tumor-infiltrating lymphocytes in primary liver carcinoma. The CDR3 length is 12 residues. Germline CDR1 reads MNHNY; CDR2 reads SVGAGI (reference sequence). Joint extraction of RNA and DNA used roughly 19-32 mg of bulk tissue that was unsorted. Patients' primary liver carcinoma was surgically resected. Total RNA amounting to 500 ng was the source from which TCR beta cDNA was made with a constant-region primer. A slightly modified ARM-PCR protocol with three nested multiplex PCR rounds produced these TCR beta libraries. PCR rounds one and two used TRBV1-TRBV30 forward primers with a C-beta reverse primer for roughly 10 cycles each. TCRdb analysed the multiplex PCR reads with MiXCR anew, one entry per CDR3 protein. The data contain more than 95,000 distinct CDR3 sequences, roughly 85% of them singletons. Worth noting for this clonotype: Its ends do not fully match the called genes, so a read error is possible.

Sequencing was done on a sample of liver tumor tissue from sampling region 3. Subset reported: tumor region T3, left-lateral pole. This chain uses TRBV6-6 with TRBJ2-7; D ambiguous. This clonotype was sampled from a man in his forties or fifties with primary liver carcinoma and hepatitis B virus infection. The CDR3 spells CPSSTPFGEQYF. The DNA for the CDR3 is TGTCCCAGCAGCACCCCGTTCGGCGAGCAGTATTTC.